The 14 T cell receptor beta chains in this list originate from one sample, sequenced in a study of shared clonotypes between healthy human individuals (TCRdb year 2020). The method behind the library was the immunoSEQ multiplex PCR assay. TCRdb obtained this table from immuneACCESS and retained in-frame rearrangements with V and J assigned. These tables miss some clones; where compared with another copy, unresolved V genes account for less than half of the shortfall, and the remainder is unexplained. This sample holds approximately 100,000 clones; roughly 66% were observed only once. The ten largest clonotypes hold roughly 22% of the sample. The sample was memory CD8+ T cells sorted from blood. This sample's cell subset or site label indicates: CD45RO+ cells pooled with CCR7-negative TemRA cells. The receptors derive from a woman between 25 and 40 years old in good health.

The V and J genes are TRBV9 and TRBJ2-3; D ambiguous. CDR1 is SGDLS, CDR2 YYNGEE, per germline. V gave up 3 bases and J gave up 7 bases, with 6 bases separating them. The CDR3 runs 11 residues. CDR3 loop: CASSGHYTQYF. The CDR3, as DNA: TGTGCCAGCAGCGGTCATTATACGCAGTATTTT.

The chain carries TRBV2 and TRBJ2-1, with TRBD1 matching 9 bases. This CDR3 is built from 13 residues. V shed 6 bases and J 7 bases; nucleotides not matched to a gene: 4. Germline V gives CDR1 SNHLY, CDR2 FYNNEI. The CDR3 DNA sequence: TGTGCCAGCAGGGGACAGGGTTGGAATGAGCAGTTCTTC. Translation: CASRGQGWNEQFF.

This clone has a count of ten or more. This chain links TRBV18 with TRBJ2-5, with 8 bases aligning to TRBD2. This CDR3 comprises 17 residues. Germline values: CDR1 KGHSH, CDR2 LQKENI. With V trimmed by 5 bases and J by 2 bases, 13 bases remained unmatched. The CDR3 here is CASSSEMGLVGQETQYF. DNA for the CDR3: TGTGCCAGCTCATCAGAAATGGGACTAGTAGGGCAAGAGACCCAGTACTTC.

This clone has more than one count but fewer than ten. J is TRBJ1-1 and V is TRBV28, with a possible D match to TRBD1 (5 bases). With 4 bases removed from V and 4 bases from J, the gap between germline ends came to 25 bases. Germline V gene data show CDR1 as MDHEN and CDR2 as SYDVKM. The CDR3 is made up of 18 amino acids. The CDR3 bases are TGTGCCAGCAGTTCCCTCGGACCGATGGAAGGGGTGGGCACTGAAGCTTTCTTT. As protein: CASSSLGPMEGVGTEAFF.

This chain connects TRBV6-1 to TRBJ2-1; 11 bases agree with TRBD2. There are 16 residues in the CDR3. Looked up from germline, CDR1 is MNHNS and CDR2 is SASEGT. Trimming cost V 2 bases and J 7 bases; bases outside gene matches: 7. CDR3 in amino acids: CASSETSGTSGNEQFF. CDR3 DNA: TGTGCCAGCAGTGAAACGAGCGGGACTAGCGGAAATGAGCAGTTCTTC.

The chain uses TRBV2 and TRBJ2-1; the match to TRBD2 covers 7 bases. The CDR3 is 17 residues long. V dropped 5 bases and J dropped 7; count of bases not matched to a gene: 17. Germline V gene data show CDR1 as SNHLY and CDR2 as FYNNEI. Written as DNA, the CDR3 is TGTGCCAGCAGTCAAGACGGAGTAGCGGGCGAGAGAAATGAGCAGTTCTTC. Protein: CASSQDGVAGERNEQFF.

The J gene is TRBJ1-5, the V gene TRBV7-2; D unresolved. This CDR3 has 13 residues. Germline values: CDR1 SGHTA, CDR2 FQGNSA. V dropped 5 bases and J dropped 6 bases, with 11 bases sitting between them. The CDR3 loop reads CASSQSWGQPQHF. CDR3 sequence (DNA): TGTGCCAGCAGCCAGAGCTGGGGTCAGCCCCAGCATTTT.

The chain employs TRBV6-1 and TRBJ2-7, with 12 bases matching TRBD2. Germline CDR1 and CDR2: MNHNS and SASEGT. J gave up 0 bases and V 0 bases, and 3 bases lay outside the gene matches. The CDR3 totals 17 residues. The DNA for the CDR3 is TGTGCCAGCAGTGAAGCCCTAGCGGGAGGGCCCTCCTACGAGCAGTACTTC. Amino acid sequence: CASSEALAGGPSYEQYF.

This clone was detected only once. This chain connects TRBV10-3 to TRBJ1-2, with D possibly being TRBD1 (6 bases). Trimming left V 0 bases short and J 8 bases short, with 10 bases between. Per the germline V gene, CDR1 is ENHRY and CDR2 is SYGVKD. This CDR3 is 13 amino acids long. DNA for the CDR3: TGTGCCATCAGTGAGTCTGACAGGAAGGGCTACACCTTC. Translation: CAISESDRKGYTF.

The chain recombines TRBV7-9 with TRBJ2-5; 10 bases map to TRBD2. The CDR3 has 18 residues. Looked up from germline, CDR1 is SEHNR and CDR2 is FQNEAQ (reference sequence). J gave up 1 base and V 1 base, and 9 bases lay outside the gene matches. CDR3: CASSLVIRLAGAQETQYF. In nucleotides, the CDR3 is TGTGCCAGCAGCTTAGTTATACGGCTAGCGGGAGCCCAAGAGACCCAGTACTTC.

This chain uses TRBV19 with TRBJ2-2, with a tentative D call TRBD1 (6 bases). The CDR3 covers 15 residues. Germline lookup yields CDR1 LNHDA and CDR2 SQIVND (reference sequence). V was pared by 5 bases and J by 3 bases, with 13 bases between. The CDR3 sequence is CASSPGQSYTGELFF. CDR3 DNA sequence: TGTGCCAGTAGTCCCGGACAGTCCTACACCGGGGAGCTGTTTTTT.

The CDR3 sequence: CATSREAGTYNEQFF. In DNA, the CDR3 is TGTGCCACCAGCAGAGAAGCGGGGACCTACAATGAGCAGTTCTTC. J is TRBJ2-1 and V is TRBV15, with TRBD2 identical over 7 bases. Trimming cost V 0 bases and J 2 bases; bases outside gene matches: 1. There are 15 residues in the CDR3. Germline V gives CDR1 LNHNV, CDR2 YYDKDF (reference sequence).

The chain uses TRBV30 and TRBJ2-3, with a tentative D call TRBD1 (5 bases). The CDR3 spans 18 residues. Between the trimmed V and J ends, which lost 5 bases and 6 bases, there was a span of 30 bases. CDR1 is GTSNPN and CDR2 is SVGIG in the germline V gene (reference sequence). The CDR3 is CAWGAGSEVVWGHDTQYF. In DNA, the CDR3 is TGTGCCTGGGGGGCAGGTTCCGAAGTAGTCTGGGGTCATGATACGCAGTATTTT. Full variable domain (remainder filled in from reference TRBV30 and TRBJ2-3): SQTIHQWPATLVQPVGSPLSLECTVEGTSNPNLYWYRQAAGRGLQLLFYSVGIGQISSEVPQNLSASRPQDRQFILSSKKLLLSDSGFYLCAWGAGSEVVWGHDTQYFGPGTRLTVL.

The rearrangement uses TRBV5-5 and TRBJ2-6; no firm D call. Trimming left V 0 bases short and J 0 bases short, with 4 bases between. The germline gives CDR1 SGHKS, CDR2 YYEKEE (reference sequence). The CDR3 runs 15 residues. CDR3 residues: CASSLGYSGANVLTF. CDR3 sequence (DNA): TGTGCCAGCAGCTTGGGGTACTCTGGGGCCAACGTCCTGACTTTC.